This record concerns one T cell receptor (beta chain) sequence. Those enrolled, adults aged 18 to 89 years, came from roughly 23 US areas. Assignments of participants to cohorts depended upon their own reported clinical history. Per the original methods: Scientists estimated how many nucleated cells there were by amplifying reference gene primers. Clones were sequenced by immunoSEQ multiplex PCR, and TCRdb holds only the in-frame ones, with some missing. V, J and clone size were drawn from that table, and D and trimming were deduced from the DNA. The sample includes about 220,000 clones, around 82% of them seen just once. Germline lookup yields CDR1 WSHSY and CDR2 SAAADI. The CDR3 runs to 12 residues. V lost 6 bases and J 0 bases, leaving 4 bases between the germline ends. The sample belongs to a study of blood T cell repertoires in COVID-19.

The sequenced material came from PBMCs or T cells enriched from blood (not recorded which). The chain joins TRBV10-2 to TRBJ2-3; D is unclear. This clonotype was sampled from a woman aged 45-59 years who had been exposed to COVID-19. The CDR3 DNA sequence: TGCGCCAGCAGCGTTAGCACAGATACGCAGTATTTT. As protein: CASSVSTDTQYF.